This T cell receptor (beta chain) was found in a study of blood T cells in healthy people across ages. Study-level findings and limits: Age showed a roughly linear inverse relationship with TCR beta diversity per million T cells.

A few counts support this clonotype. Its antigen is currently unknown. Germline V CDR1 and CDR2: SGHKS, YYEKEE (reference sequence). V was shortened by 0 bases and J by 1 base, with 8 bases between the two germline ends. This CDR3 contains 15 residues. Using a J-beta primer mix together with a sample-barcoded 5' primer, a second PCR was run for roughly 6 to 12 cycles. Every sample gave at least 2.5 million paired-end reads containing CDR3. TCRdb ran MiXCR on the 5' RACE reads and lists one entry per CDR3 protein. The sample records 550,000 to 750,000 distinct CDR3 sequences, roughly 20% being singletons. With each sample, at least 5 micrograms of total RNA were extracted.

What was sequenced was blood. The TCR sequence derives from a man aged 70-80 years in good health. J is TRBJ1-5 and V is TRBV5-5; D is unresolved. The CDR3 DNA reads TGTGCCAGCAGCTTGGTTATGCGGAGCAATCAGCCCCAGCATTTT. Its protein product is CASSLVMRSNQPQHF.